The next 4 T cell receptor beta chains were all read from a single sample in a study of PD-L1 blockade in urothelial cancer. The data were produced by immunoSEQ multiplex PCR, yet TCRdb's version contains in-frame clones alone and is incomplete. The sample has 35,000 to 45,000 clones, 70% to 90% seen once. Regarding time point: peripheral blood 6 weeks after treatment start. The sample in question was PBMCs, obtained around atezolizumab (anti-PD-L1) treatment. These receptors came from a man aged 65 to 79 with urothelial cancer.

This clone has only one observation. V and J are TRBV5-1 and TRBJ2-3; TRBD2 matches at 13 bases. CDR3 length equals 16 residues. The germline gives CDR1 SGHRS, CDR2 YFSETQ. J gave up 3 bases and V 0 bases, and 1 base lay outside the gene matches. The CDR3 bases are TGCGCCAGCAGCTTGGTACTAGCGGGAGGGACAGATACGCAGTATTTT. It specifies CASSLVLAGGTDTQYF.

Here the CDR3 DNA reads TGCGCCAGCAGCTTAACCGGGACAGGGGACCTTGAAGCTTTCTTT. Its translation: CASSLTGTGDLEAFF. This chain joins TRBV5-1 and TRBJ1-1; the match to TRBD1 covers 10 bases. CDR1 and CDR2 from the germline V gene are SGHRS and YFSETQ. This CDR3 has 15 residues. Trimming removed 2 bases from V and 7 bases from J; junction bases left unmatched: 8.

This clone was recorded a few times. One end of the junction is discordant with germline, which a read error may explain. The chain uses TRBV18 and TRBJ1-5; D unclear. The germline gives CDR1 KGHSH, CDR2 LQKENI. The CDR3 totals 16 residues. The CDR3 DNA reads as TGTGCCAGCTCCCCACCCCTGTCTCGCGGAAATCAGCCCCAGCATTTT. Amino acid sequence: CASSPPLSRGNQPQHF.

This clone was observed a single time. The V gene is TRBV20-1, the J gene TRBJ1-2; a possible D gene is TRBD1 (5 bases). Trimming took 5 bases from V and 4 from J, leaving 8 bases between them. The length of the CDR3 is 11 residues. The germline V gene encodes CDR1 DFQATT and CDR2 SNEGSKA (reference sequence). The CDR3 loop is CSAGGSYGYTF. In nucleotides, the CDR3 is TGCAGTGCTGGGGGGAGCTATGGCTACACCTTC.